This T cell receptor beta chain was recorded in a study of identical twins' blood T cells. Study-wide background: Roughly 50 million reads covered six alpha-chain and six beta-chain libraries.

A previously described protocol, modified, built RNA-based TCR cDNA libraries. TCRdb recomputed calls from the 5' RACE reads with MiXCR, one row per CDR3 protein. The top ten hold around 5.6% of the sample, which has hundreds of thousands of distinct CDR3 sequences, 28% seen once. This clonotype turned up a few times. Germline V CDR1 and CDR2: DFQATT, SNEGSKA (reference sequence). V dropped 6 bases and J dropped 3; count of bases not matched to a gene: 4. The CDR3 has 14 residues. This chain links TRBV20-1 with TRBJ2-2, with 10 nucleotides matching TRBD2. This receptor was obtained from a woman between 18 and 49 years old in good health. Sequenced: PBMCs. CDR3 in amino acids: CSARGTSDTGELFF. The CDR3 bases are TGCAGTGCACGAGGGACTAGCGACACCGGGGAGCTGTTTTTT.